This T cell receptor (beta chain) was obtained from a study of glioma-infiltrating T cells after dendritic cell vaccination. The overall study: Patients had newly diagnosed or recurrent glioblastoma and received dendritic cell vaccines.

Trimming cost V 0 bases and J 0 bases, with 14 bases left between them. The germline V gene has CDR1 MNHEY and CDR2 SMNVEV (reference sequence). The CDR3 spans 17 residues. In this sample, this clone turned up a few times. The PCR used 60 V beta and 13 J beta primers. The data were produced by immunoSEQ multiplex PCR, yet TCRdb's version contains in-frame clones alone and is incomplete. Of tens of thousands of clones in the sample, 75% to 90% were seen once. The time point is: after dendritic cell vaccination, including at tumor progression/relapse. The specimen comprised blood, sampled after dendritic cell vaccination. The V gene is TRBV27, the J gene TRBJ2-5, with no clear D. The receptor was isolated from a human donor with glioblastoma. The CDR3 DNA sequence: TGTGCCAGCAGTTTATCATCGGGTCTGAATCACCAAGAGACCCAGTACTTC. This translates into CASSLSSGLNHQETQYF.